The rows below give T cell receptor beta chains drawn from one sample of a study of cytomegalovirus exposure and HLA in healthy donors. Measured with immunoSEQ multiplex PCR; TCRdb has only the in-frame clones, and not every one. The table shows fewer than 250,000 clones, with about four fifths occurring only once. The sample was PBMCs. These receptors originate from a man aged 40-55 years in good health and CMV-seropositive. CDR3s leave out the opening cysteine and the closing phenylalanine or tryptophan.

>TRBJ2-7|TRBV5-1
ASSSAQNSYEQY
>TRBJ2-7|TRBV2
ASRREHYEQY
>TRBJ1-1|TRBV28
ASSLEQGNTEAF
>TRBJ1-1|TRBV7-8
ASSLARKNTEAF
>TRBJ2-3|TRBV5-1
ASSASDITDTQY
>TRBJ2-1|TRBV7-9
ASSLGFSGVHNEQF
>-|TRBV6-5
ASSYGTATSYEQY
>TRBJ1-2|TRBV10-3
AISADRGEGYT
>TRBJ2-1|TRBV5-4
ASSLGQGWTVGNEQF
>TRBJ1-4|TRBV27
ASSPTGGLGVIGEKLF
>TRBJ2-5|TRBV7-9
ASSLSARTSGRQETQY
>TRBJ2-3|TRBV9
ASSVYAAGGGDTQY
>TRBJ1-6|TRBV15
ATSRSRQGDNSPLH
>TRBJ2-2|TRBV27
ASRGHLNTGELF
>TRBJ2-3|TRBV11-3
ASSSTGASTDTQY
>TRBJ2-1|TRBV18
ASSLDRGYEQF
>TRBJ2-5|TRBV18
ASSQQTGLETQY
>TRBJ1-4|TRBV19
ASRRTINEKLF
>TRBJ2-3|TRBV6-5
ASSYLAGGTDTQY
>TRBJ2-6|TRBV5-6
ASSYWTGGIGANVLT
>TRBJ2-1|TRBV7-3
ASSQLAGGYNEQF
>TRBJ2-2|TRBV19
ASSPTGGRGELF
>TRBJ2-7|TRBV9
ASSPGLAGGPYEQY
>TRBJ2-7|TRBV18
ASSPSSYEQY
>TRBJ2-1|TRBV4-1
ASSQPTGKNNEQF
>TRBJ2-1|TRBV15
ATSRLAGSYNEQF
>TRBJ1-4|TRBV5-1
ASSATEGTEKLF
>TRBJ2-3|TRBV30
AWKERTFRLPRTDTQY
>TRBJ2-3|TRBV4-1
ASSQDGSGTDTQY
>TRBJ1-1|TRBV21-1
ASSKAKGTEAF
>TRBJ2-1|TRBV11-2
ASSSSGRDNEQF
>TRBJ2-7|TRBV29-1
SGQTGRDSNYEQY
>TRBJ2-1|TRBV6-1
ASSEVGTALHEQF
>TRBJ1-2|TRBV19
ASSPAGPNYGYT
>TRBJ2-5|TRBV18
ASSRSTGGQETQY
>TRBJ1-2|TRBV10-1
ASSGGTNYGYT
>TRBJ1-1|TRBV18
ASSLGQDQNTEAF
>TRBJ1-1|TRBV19
ASSLKSTYEAF
>TRBJ2-2|TRBV29-1
SVEDRGLNTGELF
>TRBJ2-6|TRBV2
ASTRSGANVLT
>TRBJ2-2|TRBV15
ATSVTGTVSGELF
>TRBJ1-3|TRBV28
ASSTIRGSSGNTIY
>TRBJ1-1|TRBV30
AGASMEVDTEAF
>TRBJ1-1|TRBV6-1
ASSEVGDRGTEAF
>TRBJ2-1|TRBV18
ASSPGGNYNEQF
>TRBJ2-7|TRBV11-2
ASSLEAGYTYEQY
>TRBJ2-1|TRBV7-6
ASSLGERYNEQF